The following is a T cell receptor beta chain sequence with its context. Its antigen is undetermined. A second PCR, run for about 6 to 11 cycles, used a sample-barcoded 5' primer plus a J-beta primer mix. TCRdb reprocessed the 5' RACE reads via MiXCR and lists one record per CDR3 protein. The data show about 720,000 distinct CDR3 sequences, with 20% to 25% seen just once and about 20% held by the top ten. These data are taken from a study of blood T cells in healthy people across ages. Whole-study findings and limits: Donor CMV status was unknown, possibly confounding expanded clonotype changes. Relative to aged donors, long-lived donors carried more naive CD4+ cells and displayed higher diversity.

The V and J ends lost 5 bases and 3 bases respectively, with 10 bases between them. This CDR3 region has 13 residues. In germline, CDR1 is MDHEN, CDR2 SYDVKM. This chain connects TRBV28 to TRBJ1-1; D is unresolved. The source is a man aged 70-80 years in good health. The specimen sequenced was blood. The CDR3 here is CASSHTSHTEAFF. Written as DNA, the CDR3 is TGTGCCAGCAGTCACACGTCCCACACTGAAGCTTTCTTT.